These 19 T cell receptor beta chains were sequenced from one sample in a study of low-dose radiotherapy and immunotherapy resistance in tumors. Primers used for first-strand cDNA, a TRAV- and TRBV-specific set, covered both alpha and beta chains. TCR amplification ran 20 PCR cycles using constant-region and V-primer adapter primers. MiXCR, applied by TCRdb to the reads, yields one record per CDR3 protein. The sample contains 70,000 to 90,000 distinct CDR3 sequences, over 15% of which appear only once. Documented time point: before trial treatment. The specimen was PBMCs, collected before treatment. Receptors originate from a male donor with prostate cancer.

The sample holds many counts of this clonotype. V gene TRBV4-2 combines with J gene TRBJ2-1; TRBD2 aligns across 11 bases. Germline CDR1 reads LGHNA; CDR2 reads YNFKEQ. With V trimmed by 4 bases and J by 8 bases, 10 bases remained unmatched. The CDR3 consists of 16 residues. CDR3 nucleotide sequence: TGTGCCAGCAGCCTAAGTGGGACTAGCGGTTTCGATGAGCAGTTCTTC. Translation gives CASSLSGTSGFDEQFF.

The CDR3 sequence: CSASGTGNYEQYF. The CDR3 DNA sequence: TGCAGCGCCTCCGGGACAGGGAATTACGAGCAGTACTTC. The V gene is TRBV29-1, the J gene TRBJ2-7; 9 bases agree with TRBD1. The CDR3 has 13 amino acids. Germline loops: CDR1 SQVTM, CDR2 ANQGSEA. V dropped 7 bases and J dropped 4; count of bases not matched to a gene: 8.

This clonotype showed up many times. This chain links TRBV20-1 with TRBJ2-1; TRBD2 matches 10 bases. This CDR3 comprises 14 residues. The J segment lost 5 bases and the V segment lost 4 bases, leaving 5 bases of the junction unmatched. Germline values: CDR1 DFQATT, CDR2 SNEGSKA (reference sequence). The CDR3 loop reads CSATAGGPNNEQFF. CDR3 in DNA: TGCAGTGCTACAGCGGGGGGGCCGAACAATGAGCAGTTCTTC.

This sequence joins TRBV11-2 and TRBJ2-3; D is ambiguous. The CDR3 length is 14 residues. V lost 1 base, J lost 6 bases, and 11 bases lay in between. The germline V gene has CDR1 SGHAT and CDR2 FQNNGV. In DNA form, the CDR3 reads TGTGCCAGCAGCTTAGGAACGCCCAGGGATACGCAGTATTTT. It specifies CASSLGTPRDTQYF.

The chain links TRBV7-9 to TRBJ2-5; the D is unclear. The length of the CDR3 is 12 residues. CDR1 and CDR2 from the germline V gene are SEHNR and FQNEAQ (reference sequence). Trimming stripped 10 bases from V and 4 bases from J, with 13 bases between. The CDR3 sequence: CATGGRAETQYF. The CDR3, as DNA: TGTGCCACCGGCGGCCGGGCAGAGACCCAGTACTTC.

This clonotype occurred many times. CDR3 loop: CASSGDLLREQYF. The CDR3 DNA is TGTGCCAGCAGTGGGGACCTCCTCAGGGAGCAGTACTTC. The genes are TRBV12-3 or TRBV12-4 and TRBJ2-7; TRBD1 or TRBD2 may be the D gene (5 bases each). The CDR3 sequence is 13 residues long. Trimming removed 5 bases from V and 7 bases from J, with 15 bases in between.

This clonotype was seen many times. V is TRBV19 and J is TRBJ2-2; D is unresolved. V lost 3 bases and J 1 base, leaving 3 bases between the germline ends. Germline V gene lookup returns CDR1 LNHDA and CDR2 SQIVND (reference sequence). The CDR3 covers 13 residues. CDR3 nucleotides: TGTGCCAGTAGTATCGGGAACACCGGGGAGCTGTTTTTT. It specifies CASSIGNTGELFF. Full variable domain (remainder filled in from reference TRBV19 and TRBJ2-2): DGGITQSPKYLFRKEGQNVTLSCEQNLNHDAMYWYRQDPGQGLRLIYYSQIVNDFQKGDIAEGYSVSREKKESFPLTVTSAQKNPTAFYLCASSIGNTGELFFGEGSRLTVL.

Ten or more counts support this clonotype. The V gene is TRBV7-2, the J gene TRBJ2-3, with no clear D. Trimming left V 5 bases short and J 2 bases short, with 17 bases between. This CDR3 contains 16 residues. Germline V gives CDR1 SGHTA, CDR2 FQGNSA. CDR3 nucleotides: TGTGCCAGCAGCCGGAACAGCTACGGAAACACAGATACGCAGTATTTT. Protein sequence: CASSRNSYGNTDTQYF.

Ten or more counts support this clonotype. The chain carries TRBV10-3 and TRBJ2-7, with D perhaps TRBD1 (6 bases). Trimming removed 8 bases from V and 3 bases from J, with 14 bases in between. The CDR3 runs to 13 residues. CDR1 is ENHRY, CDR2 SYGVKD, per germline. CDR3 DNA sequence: TGTGCCATCTCGGGACAAGAAATCTACGAGCAGTACTTC. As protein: CAISGQEIYEQYF.

This chain's CDR3 is CAGSRFVREPYGYTF. The CDR3 region has the DNA TGTGCCGGTAGTCGATTTGTCAGGGAGCCCTATGGCTACACCTTC. V is TRBV6-2 or TRBV6-3 and J is TRBJ1-2, with D maybe TRBD1 (5 bases). Germline V lookup: CDR1 MNHEY, CDR2 SVGEGT. The CDR3 runs 15 residues. V was shortened by 11 bases and J by 4 bases, with 23 bases between the two germline ends.

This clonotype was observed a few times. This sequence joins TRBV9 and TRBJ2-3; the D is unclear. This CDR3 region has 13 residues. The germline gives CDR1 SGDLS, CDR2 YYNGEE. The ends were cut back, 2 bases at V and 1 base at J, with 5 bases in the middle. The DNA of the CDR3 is TGTGCCAGCAGCGTGAGTGGCACAGATACGCAGTATTTT. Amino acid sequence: CASSVSGTDTQYF.

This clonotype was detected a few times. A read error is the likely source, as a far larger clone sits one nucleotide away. The CDR3 protein is CASSHRGSTPDEQYF. DNA for the CDR3: TGTGCCAGCAGCCATCGGGGCAGCACTCCGGATGAGCAGTACTTC. This chain links TRBV5-4 with TRBJ2-7; D tentatively reads TRBD1 or TRBD2 (5 bases each). This CDR3 comprises 15 residues. Germline lookup yields CDR1 SGHNT and CDR2 YYREEE (reference sequence). With 4 bases removed from V and 7 bases from J, the gap between germline ends came to 21 bases.

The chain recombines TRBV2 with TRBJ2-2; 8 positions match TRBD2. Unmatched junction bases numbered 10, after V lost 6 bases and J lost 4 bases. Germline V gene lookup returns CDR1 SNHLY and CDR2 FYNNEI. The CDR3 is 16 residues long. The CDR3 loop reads CASRDLAGGATGELFF. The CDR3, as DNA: TGTGCCAGCAGGGACCTGGCGGGGGGCGCCACCGGGGAGCTGTTTTTT.

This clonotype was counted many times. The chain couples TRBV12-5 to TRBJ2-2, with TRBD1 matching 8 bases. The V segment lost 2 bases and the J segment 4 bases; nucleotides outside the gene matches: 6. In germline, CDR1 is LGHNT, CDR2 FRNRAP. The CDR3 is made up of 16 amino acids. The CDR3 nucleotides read TGTGCTAGTGGTTTGCCTCGACAGGGGAGCACCGGGGAGCTGTTTTTT. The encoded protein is CASGLPRQGSTGELFF.

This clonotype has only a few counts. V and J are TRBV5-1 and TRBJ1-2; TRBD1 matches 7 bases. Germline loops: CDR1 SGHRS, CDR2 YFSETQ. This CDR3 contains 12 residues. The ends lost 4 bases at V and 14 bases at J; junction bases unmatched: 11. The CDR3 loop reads CASSAPQGTPTF. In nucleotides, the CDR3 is TGCGCCAGCAGCGCGCCACAGGGGACCCCAACCTTC.

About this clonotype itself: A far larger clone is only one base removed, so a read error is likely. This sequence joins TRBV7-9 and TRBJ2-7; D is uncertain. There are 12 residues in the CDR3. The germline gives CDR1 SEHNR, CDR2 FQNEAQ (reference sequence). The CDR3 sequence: CASSLSGYEQCF. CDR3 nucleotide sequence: TGTGCCAGCAGCTTATCGGGTTACGAGCAGTGCTTC.

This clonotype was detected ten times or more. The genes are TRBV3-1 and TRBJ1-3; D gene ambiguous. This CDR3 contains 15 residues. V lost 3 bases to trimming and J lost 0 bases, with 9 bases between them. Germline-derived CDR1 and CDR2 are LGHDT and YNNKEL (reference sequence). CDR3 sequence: CASSHGPNSGNTIYF. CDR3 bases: TGTGCCAGCAGCCACGGCCCAAACTCTGGAAACACCATATATTTT.

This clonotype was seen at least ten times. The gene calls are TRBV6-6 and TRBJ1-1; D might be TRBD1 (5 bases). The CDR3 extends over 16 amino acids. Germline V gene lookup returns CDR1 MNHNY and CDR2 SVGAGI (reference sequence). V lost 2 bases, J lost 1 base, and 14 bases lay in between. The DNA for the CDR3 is TGTGCCAGCAGTTACGATCGGGGCCAGAGGAACACTGAAGCTTTCTTT. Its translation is CASSYDRGQRNTEAFF.

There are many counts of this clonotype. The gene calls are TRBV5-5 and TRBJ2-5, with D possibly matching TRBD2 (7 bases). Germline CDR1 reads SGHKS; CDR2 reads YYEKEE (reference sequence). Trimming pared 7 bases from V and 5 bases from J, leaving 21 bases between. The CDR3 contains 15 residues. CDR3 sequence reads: CASSPEGGLGETQYF. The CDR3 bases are TGTGCCAGCTCACCGGAGGGGGGGCTTGGGGAGACCCAGTACTTC.